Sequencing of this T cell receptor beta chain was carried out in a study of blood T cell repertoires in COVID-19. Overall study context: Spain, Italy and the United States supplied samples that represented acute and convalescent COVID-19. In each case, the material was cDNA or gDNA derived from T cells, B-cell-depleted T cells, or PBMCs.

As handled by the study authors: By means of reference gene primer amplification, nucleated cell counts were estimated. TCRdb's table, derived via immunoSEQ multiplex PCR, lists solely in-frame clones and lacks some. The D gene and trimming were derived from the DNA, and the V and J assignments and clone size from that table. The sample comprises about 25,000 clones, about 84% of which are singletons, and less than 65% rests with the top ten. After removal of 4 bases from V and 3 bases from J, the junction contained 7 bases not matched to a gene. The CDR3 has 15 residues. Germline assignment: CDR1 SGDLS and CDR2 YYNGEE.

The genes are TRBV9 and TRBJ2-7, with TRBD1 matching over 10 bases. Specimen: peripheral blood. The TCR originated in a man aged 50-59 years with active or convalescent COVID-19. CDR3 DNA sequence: TGTGCCAGCAGCCCGGGTGGGGACAGGGGCTACGAGCAGTACTTC. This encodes CASSPGGDRGYEQYF. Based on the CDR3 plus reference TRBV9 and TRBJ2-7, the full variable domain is DSGVTQTPKHLITATGQRVTLRCSPRSGDLSVYWYQQSLDQGLQFLIQYYNGEERAKGNILERFSAQQFPDLHSELNLSSLELGDSALYFCASSPGGDRGYEQYFGPGTRLTVT.